This T cell receptor (beta chain) was recovered during a study of T cells in localized non-small cell lung cancer. Regarding the study as a whole: Density of T cells in blood, when higher, went with longer overall survival.

Of note for this clone: Its matching antigen is unknown.

CDR1 MNHEY and CDR2 SMNVEV come from the germline V gene (reference sequence). This CDR3 spans 13 amino acids. Trimming cost V 2 bases and J 2 bases, with 6 bases left between them. The assay was immunoSEQ multiplex PCR, and TCRdb's table has in-frame clones only and misses some. This table has about 77,000 clones, approximately 90% appearing once. This specimen consisted of peripheral blood, obtained before any cancer treatment. The sequence was obtained from a woman aged 35-70 years with stage I squamous cell lung carcinoma. The chain couples TRBV27 to TRBJ1-2; D ambiguous. CDR3 sequence (DNA): TGTGCCAGCAGTTTACAGGAAAACTATGGCTACACCTTC. It yields the protein CASSLQENYGYTF.